This T cell receptor (beta chain) was identified during a study of T cells expressing NK-cell markers. General study findings and limits: The study left the HCMV specificity of expanded NKG2C+ T cell clones unresolved.

After re-calling the 5' RACE reads, TCRdb lists one entry per CDR3 protein, DNA absent. The sample data list some 390,000 distinct CDR3 sequences. Regarding this clonotype: Its antigen remains unknown.

In germline, CDR1 is MNHNY, CDR2 SVGAGI (reference sequence). The CDR3 is made up of 14 amino acids. The receptor was isolated from a woman in her fifties or sixties in good health. Sequenced sample: blood T cells: a sorted CD56 or NKG2C T cell subset, CD4+ or CD8+ T cells, or bulk PBMC T cells (not recorded which). This sequence joins TRBV6-6 and TRBJ1-2; the D call of TRBD1 rests on TCRdb alone, since no DNA is present to check it. The chain's CDR3 is CASSSAHFSVGYTF.